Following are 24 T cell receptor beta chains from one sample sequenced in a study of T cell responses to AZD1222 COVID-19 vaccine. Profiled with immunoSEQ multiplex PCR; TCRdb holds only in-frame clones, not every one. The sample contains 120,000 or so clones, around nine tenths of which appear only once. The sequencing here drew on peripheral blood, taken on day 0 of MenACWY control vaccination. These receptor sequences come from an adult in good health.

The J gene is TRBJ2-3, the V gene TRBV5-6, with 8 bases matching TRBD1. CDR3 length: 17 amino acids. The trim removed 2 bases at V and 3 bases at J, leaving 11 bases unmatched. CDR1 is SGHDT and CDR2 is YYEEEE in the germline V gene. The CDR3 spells CASSFIGQGISTDTQYF. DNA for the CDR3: TGTGCCAGCAGCTTCATTGGACAGGGTATATCAACAGATACGCAGTATTTT.

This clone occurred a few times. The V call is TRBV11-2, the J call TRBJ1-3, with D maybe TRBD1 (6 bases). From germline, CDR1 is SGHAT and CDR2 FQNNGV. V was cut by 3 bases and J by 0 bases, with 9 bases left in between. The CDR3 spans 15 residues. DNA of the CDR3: TGTGCCAGCAGCTTGGACAGAAGCTCTGGAAACACCATATATTTT. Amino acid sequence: CASSLDRSSGNTIYF.

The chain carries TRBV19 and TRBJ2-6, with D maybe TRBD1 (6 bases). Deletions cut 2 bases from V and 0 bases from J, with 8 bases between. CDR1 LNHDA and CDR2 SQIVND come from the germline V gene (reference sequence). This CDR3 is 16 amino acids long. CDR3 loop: CASSITGHSGANVLTF. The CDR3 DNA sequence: TGTGCCAGTAGTATAACAGGGCACTCTGGGGCCAACGTCCTGACTTTC.

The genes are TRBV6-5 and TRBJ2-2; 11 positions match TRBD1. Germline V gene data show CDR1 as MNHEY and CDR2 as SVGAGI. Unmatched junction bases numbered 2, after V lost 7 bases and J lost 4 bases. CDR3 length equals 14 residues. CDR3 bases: TGTGCCAGCAACGGACAGGGGGCCACCGGGGAGCTGTTTTTT. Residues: CASNGQGATGELFF.

CDR3 coding DNA: TGTGCCAGCAGCTTAGAGGGGTATGGCTACACCTTC. Residues: CASSLEGYGYTF. V and J are TRBV11-2 and TRBJ1-2; D not certain. Trimming shortened V by 0 bases and J by 5 bases, and 4 bases separated the two germline ends. Germline lookup yields CDR1 SGHAT and CDR2 FQNNGV. The CDR3 consists of 12 residues. Looking up the rest from reference TRBV11-2 and TRBJ1-2 gives the full variable domain: EAGVAQSPRYKIIEKRQSVAFWCNPISGHATLYWYQQILGQGPKLLIQFQNNGVVDDSQLPKDRFSAERLKGVDSTLKIQPAKLEDSAVYLCASSLEGYGYTFGSGTRLTVV.

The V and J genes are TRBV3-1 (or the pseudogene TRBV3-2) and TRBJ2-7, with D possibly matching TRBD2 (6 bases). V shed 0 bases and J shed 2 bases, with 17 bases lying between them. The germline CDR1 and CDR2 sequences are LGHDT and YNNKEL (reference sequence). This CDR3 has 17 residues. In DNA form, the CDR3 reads TGTGCCAGCAGCCAAGATCTTGGCCTAGCGCCGACCTACGAGCAGTACTTC. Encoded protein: CASSQDLGLAPTYEQYF.

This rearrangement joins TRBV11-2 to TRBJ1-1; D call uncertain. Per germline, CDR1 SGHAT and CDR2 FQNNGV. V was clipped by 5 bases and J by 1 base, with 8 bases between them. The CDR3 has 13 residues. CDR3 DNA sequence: TGTGCCAGCAGCGTAAACGGGAACACTGAAGCTTTCTTT. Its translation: CASSVNGNTEAFF.

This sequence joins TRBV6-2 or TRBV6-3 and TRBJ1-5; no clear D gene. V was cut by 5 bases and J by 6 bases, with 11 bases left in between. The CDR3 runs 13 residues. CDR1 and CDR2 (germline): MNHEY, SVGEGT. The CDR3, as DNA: TGTGCCAGCAGTCCCTACGAGATTCAGCCCCAGCATTTT. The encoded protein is CASSPYEIQPQHF.

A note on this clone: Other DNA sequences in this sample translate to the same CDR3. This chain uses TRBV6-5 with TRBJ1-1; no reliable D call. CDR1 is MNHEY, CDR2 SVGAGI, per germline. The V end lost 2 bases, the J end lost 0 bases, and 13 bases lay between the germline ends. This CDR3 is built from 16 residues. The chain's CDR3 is CASSYGRPPLNTEAFF. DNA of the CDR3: TGTGCCAGCAGTTACGGTAGGCCACCCTTGAACACTGAAGCTTTCTTT.

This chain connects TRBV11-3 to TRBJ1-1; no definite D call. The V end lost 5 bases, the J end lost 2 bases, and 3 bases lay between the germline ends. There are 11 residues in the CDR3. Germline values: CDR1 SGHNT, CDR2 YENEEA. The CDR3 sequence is CASSPNTEAFF. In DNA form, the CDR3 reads TGTGCCAGCAGCCCTAACACTGAAGCTTTCTTT.

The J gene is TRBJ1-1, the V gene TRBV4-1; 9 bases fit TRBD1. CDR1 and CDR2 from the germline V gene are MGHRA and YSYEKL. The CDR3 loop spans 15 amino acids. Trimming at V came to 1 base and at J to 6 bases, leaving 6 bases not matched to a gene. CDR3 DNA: TGCGCCAGCAGCCAAGGGGACAGGGTCCGGGCTGAAGCTTTCTTT. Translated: CASSQGDRVRAEAFF.

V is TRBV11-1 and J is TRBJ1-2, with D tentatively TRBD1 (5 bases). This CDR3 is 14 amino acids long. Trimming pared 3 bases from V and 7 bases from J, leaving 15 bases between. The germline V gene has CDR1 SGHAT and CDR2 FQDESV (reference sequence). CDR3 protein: CASSFSRDQRGYTF. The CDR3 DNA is TGTGCCAGCAGCTTTAGCAGGGACCAACGTGGCTACACCTTC.

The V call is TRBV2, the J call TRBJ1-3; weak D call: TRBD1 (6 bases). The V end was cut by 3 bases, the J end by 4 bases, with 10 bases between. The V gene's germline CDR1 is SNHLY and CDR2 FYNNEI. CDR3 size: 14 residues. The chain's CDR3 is CASSDGGLGNTIYF. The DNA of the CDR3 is TGTGCCAGCAGTGACGGGGGCCTGGGAAACACCATATATTTT.

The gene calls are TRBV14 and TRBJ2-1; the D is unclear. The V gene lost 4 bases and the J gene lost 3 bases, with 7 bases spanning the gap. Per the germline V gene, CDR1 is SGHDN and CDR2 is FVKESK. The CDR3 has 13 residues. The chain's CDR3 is CASSPLIYNEQFF. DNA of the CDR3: TGTGCCAGCAGCCCTCTAATCTACAATGAGCAGTTCTTC. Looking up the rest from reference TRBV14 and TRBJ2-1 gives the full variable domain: EAGVTQFPSHSVIEKGQTVTLRCDPISGHDNLYWYRRVMGKEIKFLLHFVKESKQDESGMPNNRFLAERTGGTYSTLKVQPAELEDSGVYFCASSPLIYNEQFFGPGTRLTVL.

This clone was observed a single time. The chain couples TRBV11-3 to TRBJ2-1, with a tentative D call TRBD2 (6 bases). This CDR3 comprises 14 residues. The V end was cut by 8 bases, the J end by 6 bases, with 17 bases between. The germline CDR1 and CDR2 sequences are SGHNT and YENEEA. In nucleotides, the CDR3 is TGTGCCAGCTCCCCAACTGGGACTCTCAATGAGCAGTTCTTC. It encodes CASSPTGTLNEQFF.

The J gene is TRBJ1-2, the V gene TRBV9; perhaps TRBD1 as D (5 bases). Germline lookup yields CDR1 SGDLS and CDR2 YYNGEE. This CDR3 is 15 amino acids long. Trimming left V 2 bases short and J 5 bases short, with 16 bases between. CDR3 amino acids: CASSVGGSASYGYTF. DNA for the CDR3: TGTGCCAGCAGCGTGGGGGGGTCGGCATCTTATGGCTACACCTTC.

In DNA, the CDR3 is TGTGCCACCGGGCGGGCGGGACCGACCGACGAGCAGTACTTC. Its translation: CATGRAGPTDEQYF. The chain has TRBV6-5 and TRBJ2-7; D is possibly TRBD2 (6 bases). The germline gives CDR1 MNHEY, CDR2 SVGAGI. This CDR3 comprises 14 residues. V lost 10 bases, J lost 5 bases, and 21 bases lay in between.

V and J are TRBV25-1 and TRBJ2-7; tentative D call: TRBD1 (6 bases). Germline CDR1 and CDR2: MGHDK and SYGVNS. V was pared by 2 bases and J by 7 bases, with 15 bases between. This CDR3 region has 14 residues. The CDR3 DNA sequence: TGTGCCAGCAGTGAAATCGACAGGCCGGGGGAGCAGTACTTC. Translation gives CASSEIDRPGEQYF.

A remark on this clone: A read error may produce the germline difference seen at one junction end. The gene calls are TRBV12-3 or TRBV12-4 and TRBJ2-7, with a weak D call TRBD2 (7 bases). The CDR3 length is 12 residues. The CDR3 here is CASSFAGVGGLF. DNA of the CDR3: TGTGCCAGCAGTTTCGCGGGAGTAGGGGGGCTCTTC.

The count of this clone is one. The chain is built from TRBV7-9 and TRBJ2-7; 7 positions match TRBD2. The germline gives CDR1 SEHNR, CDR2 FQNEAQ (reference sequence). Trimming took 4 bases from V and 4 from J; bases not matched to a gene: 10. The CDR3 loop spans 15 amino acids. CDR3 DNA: TGTGCCAGCAGCTCCAGGGCTAGCGGAGATTACGAGCAGTACTTC. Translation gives CASSSRASGDYEQYF.

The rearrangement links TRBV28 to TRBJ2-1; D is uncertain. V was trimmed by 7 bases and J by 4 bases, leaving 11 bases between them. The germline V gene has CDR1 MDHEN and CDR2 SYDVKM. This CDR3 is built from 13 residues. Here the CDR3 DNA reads TGTGCCAGCACCCAAGGCGGATACAATGAGCAGTTCTTC. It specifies CASTQGGYNEQFF.

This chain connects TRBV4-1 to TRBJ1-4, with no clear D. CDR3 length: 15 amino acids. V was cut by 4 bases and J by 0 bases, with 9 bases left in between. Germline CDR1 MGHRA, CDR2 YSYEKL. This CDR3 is CASSRSDSTNEKLFF. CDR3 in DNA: TGCGCCAGCAGCCGCTCAGATTCAACTAATGAAAAACTGTTTTTT.

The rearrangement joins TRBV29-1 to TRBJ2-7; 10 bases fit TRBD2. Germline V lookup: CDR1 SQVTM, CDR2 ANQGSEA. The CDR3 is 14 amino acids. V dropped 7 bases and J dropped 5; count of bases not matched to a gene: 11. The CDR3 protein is CSGTGIAGGNEQYF. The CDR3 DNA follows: TGCAGCGGAACCGGGATAGCGGGAGGTAACGAGCAGTACTTC.

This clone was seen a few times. This CDR3 reads CASSPLPRSNTGELFF. The CDR3 DNA sequence: TGTGCCAGCAGCCCACTCCCGCGGTCGAACACCGGGGAGCTGTTTTTT. The chain combines TRBV3-1 (or the pseudogene TRBV3-2) with TRBJ2-2; D is undetermined. The germline V gene has CDR1 LGHDT and CDR2 YNNKEL (reference sequence). V lost 4 bases and J 0 bases, leaving 12 bases between the germline ends. The CDR3 extends over 16 amino acids.